Listed below are T cell receptor beta chains from one sample, sequenced in a study of shared T cell receptors in the human thymus. Sequenced by immunoSEQ multiplex PCR; TCRdb stores in-frame clones only, minus some. The sample has approximately 730,000 clones, approximately 83% seen once. These data are also associated with another study on human thymus T cells.

Sequenced: thymocytes. The receptors originated from a girl less than two years old with a congenital heart defect. The CDR3 runs from the conserved cysteine through the conserved F or W. The order of the fields is J gene, clone size, D gene, V gene, CDR3 DNA, CDR3 protein. The D gene is left open where the match is weak. The size field is filled for only some rows; it gives once, few, many or a size class.

>TRBJ1-1|-|-|TRBV9
TGTGCCAGCAGTCTAACTCCAGGGGTCCGAGAGAACACTGAAGCTTTCTTT
CASSLTPGVRENTEAFF
>TRBJ1-2|-|-|TRBV16
TGTGCCAGCAGTCAAGGGGACGGGGGGTCGAGAGCCGAAACTGGCTACACCTTC
CASSQGDGGSRAETGYTF
>TRBJ2-5|-|TRBD2|TRBV7-3
TGTGCCAGCAGCCGGATAGCGGGGGGGCCGGGAGAGACCCAGTACTTC
CASSRIAGGPGETQYF
>TRBJ2-7|once|-|TRBV28
TGTGCCAGCAGTCCCTTTGGACTATCCGCATACGAGCAGTACTTC
CASSPFGLSAYEQYF
>TRBJ2-5|-|TRBD1|TRBV28
TGTGCCAGCAGTTTAAAGGGGGCCCCGGAGACCCAGTACTTC
CASSLKGAPETQYF
>TRBJ1-6|-|-|TRBV27
TGTGCCAGCAGTTTCGGTCAGGGGAACGCGGCCCTCCACTTT
CASSFGQGNAALHF
>TRBJ1-2|-|TRBD1|TRBV2
TGTGCCATTTTTTCCCCCCGGGACAGGCCATACTATGGCTACACCTTC
CAIFSPRDRPYYGYTF
>TRBJ2-7|few|-|TRBV6-1
TGTGCCAGCAGACCCTTAGGACATATCTACGAGCAGTACTTC
CASRPLGHIYEQYF
>TRBJ1-3|-|-|TRBV5-1
TGCGCCAGCAGCTTGGTAACGGCGGCTGGAAACACCATATATTTT
CASSLVTAAGNTIYF
>TRBJ1-2|-|TRBD1|TRBV5-4
TGTGCCAGCAGCCCTGACAGGGCCAAGGGCTACACCTTC
CASSPDRAKGYTF
>TRBJ2-5|few|-|TRBV11-2
TGTGCCAGCAGCTTCGGGCGGGGCCAAGAGACCCAGTACTTC
CASSFGRGQETQYF
>TRBJ2-3|-|TRBD2|TRBV5-1
TGCGCCAGCACCAGGACTAGCTTATCGAATACGCAGTATTTT
CASTRTSLSNTQYF
>TRBJ1-2|-|-|TRBV7-2
TGTGCCAGCAGCATCTACTACGGGACAAACTATGGCTACACCTTC
CASSIYYGTNYGYTF
>TRBJ1-6|-|-|TRBV6-1
TGTGCCAGCAGTGAGAAAGGAGTAATTAATTCACCCCTCCACTTT
CASSEKGVINSPLHF
>TRBJ2-3|-|TRBD2|TRBV9
TGTGCCAGCAGTGCCACCGCCCGCCTAGCGGGGAACACAGATACGCAGTATTTT
CASSATARLAGNTDTQYF
>TRBJ2-7|once|TRBD2|TRBV27
TGTGCCAGCAGGCACACGGGACTAGCGTATGACGAGCAGTACTTC
CASRHTGLAYDEQYF
>TRBJ2-5|few|TRBD1|TRBV6-1
TGTGCCAGCAGTGAACCGCCGGGACAGCCACAAGAGACCCAGTACTTC
CASSEPPGQPQETQYF
>TRBJ1-5|-|TRBD1|TRBV19
TGTGCCAGTAGCGCGCAGACTGGACAGGTTAGCAATCAGCCCCAGCATTTT
CASSAQTGQVSNQPQHF
>TRBJ1-1|-|-|TRBV5-1
TGCGCCAGCAGCCGGGACTTTAGGACCACTGAAGCTTTCTTT
CASSRDFRTTEAFF
>TRBJ1-5|-|TRBD1|TRBV7-8
TGTGCCAGCAGCTTCCGGGACAGGTTGGAGGATAGCAATCAGCCCCAGCATTTT
CASSFRDRLEDSNQPQHF
>TRBJ1-2|-|-|TRBV15
TGTGCCACCAGCAGGACAGACTACTATGGCTACACCTTC
CATSRTDYYGYTF
>TRBJ1-1|-|TRBD1|TRBV18
TGTGCCAGCTCACCCTGCCACAGGGGCCGGTTTCAATCTGAAGCTTTCTTT
CASSPCHRGRFQSEAFF
>TRBJ1-2|-|TRBD1|TRBV5-1
TGCGCCAGCAGCCCCGACAGGGGATACGGCTACACCTTC
CASSPDRGYGYTF
>TRBJ1-3|-|-|TRBV19
TGTGCCAGTAGAGGCTTACAGGGCATCTCTGGAAACACCATATATTTT
CASRGLQGISGNTIYF
>TRBJ2-6|-|TRBD1|TRBV5-6
TGTGCCAGCACCCAGCCCCCCCAGACAGGGCCAGGGGCCAACGTCCTGACTTTC
CASTQPPQTGPGANVLTF
>TRBJ2-3|-|TRBD1|TRBV10-3
TGTGCCATCAGTGAGATTAGGGACAGGGGAGACACAGATACGCAGTATTTT
CAISEIRDRGDTDTQYF
>TRBJ2-7|-|TRBD2|TRBV6-1
TGTGCCAGCAGCGGGGGGGACGATCCCTACGAGCAGTACTTC
CASSGGDDPYEQYF
>TRBJ2-7|once|-|TRBV9
TGTGCCAGCAGCTTGACAGGTTCCGAATACGAGCAGTACTTC
CASSLTGSEYEQYF
>TRBJ2-1|-|TRBD2|TRBV28
TGTGCCAGCAGAGGACTAGCGGGGGGGCCGGGCAATGAGCAGTTCTTC
CASRGLAGGPGNEQFF
>TRBJ1-3|-|TRBD1|TRBV9
TGTGCCAGCAGCGTATGGACAGGGGGTGGGGACACCATATATTTT
CASSVWTGGGDTIYF
>TRBJ1-3|-|TRBD1|TRBV28
TGTGCCAGCAGCCTACACAGGGGGCGCTTAAATGGAAACACCATATATTTT
CASSLHRGRLNGNTIYF
>TRBJ2-2|-|-|TRBV28
TGTGCCACCCTGGGGGGTTCCGGGGAGCTGTTTTTT
CATLGGSGELFF
>TRBJ1-1|-|TRBD1|TRBV9
TGTGCCAGCAGCGCTGGACAGGGCACTGAAGCTTTCTTT
CASSAGQGTEAFF
>TRBJ2-7|-|-|TRBV11-2
TGTGCCAGCACCCACAAATCGGTCCTAAAGGCAGGGCTGTACTTC
CASTHKSVLKAGLYF
>TRBJ2-7|-|TRBD1|TRBV27
TGTGCCAGCAGTTTAAGTCGGCGGTCGGCAGGGGGCCCCTTCTTCCCCTACGAGCAGTACTTC
CASSLSRRSAGGPFFPYEQYF
>TRBJ1-2|-|-|TRBV6-1
TGTGCCACTTACAGGGATGGCTACACCTTC
CATYRDGYTF
>TRBJ1-1|-|-|TRBV6-6
TGTGCCAGCAGCCCGTACAGGGCGAACACTGAAGCTTTCTTT
CASSPYRANTEAFF
>TRBJ2-5|few|-|TRBV9
TGTGCCAGCAGCGTAGGAGGGGGTAGGGAGACCCAGTACTTC
CASSVGGGRETQYF
>TRBJ2-1|-|-|TRBV19
TGTGCCAGTAGTATAGGTCGGAGGGCCTTCCCTTACAATGAGCAGTTCTTC
CASSIGRRAFPYNEQFF
>TRBJ1-6|-|TRBD1|TRBV28
TGTGCCAGCAGCCCGCACAGGGGAATTAGTTCACCCCTCCACTTT
CASSPHRGISSPLHF
>TRBJ1-6|-|-|TRBV11-1
TGTGCCAGCAGCCTGACAGAGAAGGGGAATTCCCCCCTCCACTTT
CASSLTEKGNSPLHF
>TRBJ2-5|-|-|TRBV6-1
TGTGCCAGCAGAAGGAGGAACCAAGAGACCCAGTACTTC
CASRRRNQETQYF
>TRBJ2-3|-|-|TRBV2
TGTGCCAGCAGTGATCCTAGCCGGTCTAGCACAGATACGCAGTATTTT
CASSDPSRSSTDTQYF
>TRBJ2-1|-|-|TRBV7-6
TGTGCCAGCAGCTTATTACAAGGAGACAATGAGCAGTTCTTC
CASSLLQGDNEQFF
>TRBJ1-2|-|-|TRBV4-1
TGCGCCAGCAGCCAAGACGGGGGGGGAAGAGAAGCTAACTATGGCTACACCTTC
CASSQDGGGREANYGYTF
>TRBJ1-5|-|-|TRBV4-1
TGCGCCAGCAGTCCTAGACGGAGCAATCAGCCCCAGCATTTT
CASSPRRSNQPQHF
>TRBJ1-5|-|TRBD1|TRBV6-5
TGTGCCACCGGAACACAGGGGACCAATCAGCCCCAGCATTTT
CATGTQGTNQPQHF
>TRBJ2-4|-|-|TRBV11-1
TGTGCCAGCAGCTTAATTCGGAACATTCAGTACTTC
CASSLIRNIQYF
>TRBJ1-1|-|-|TRBV18
TGTGCCAGCTCACCCCGTGCATCGCATGGGGCGACCACTGAAGCTTTCTTT
CASSPRASHGATTEAFF
>TRBJ1-1|-|-|TRBV7-9
TGTGCCAGCAGCGGACGAGGGCTCGAAAAAGCTTTCTTT
CASSGRGLEKAFF
>TRBJ1-3|few|-|TRBV5-4
TGTGCCAGCAGCCCGACAGCTGGCTCTGGAAACACCATATATTTT
CASSPTAGSGNTIYF
>TRBJ1-4|-|-|TRBV25-1
TGTGCCAGCAGTGAAGAATACGGGAGGGTGAAACTGTTTTTT
CASSEEYGRVKLFF
>TRBJ1-6|-|-|TRBV2
TGTGCCAGCCATGAGCGGAGCTCCTATAATTCACCCCTCCACTTT
CASHERSSYNSPLHF
>TRBJ1-5|-|TRBD1|TRBV4-1
TGCGCCAGCAGCCTCAGGACAGGCGGCAATCAGCCCCAGCATTTT
CASSLRTGGNQPQHF
>TRBJ2-4|-|TRBD1|TRBV27
TGTGCCAGCAGTCCCCTGGCGCCGGGACAGGAGGTTTCCAAAAACATTCAGTACTTC
CASSPLAPGQEVSKNIQYF
>TRBJ2-1|-|TRBD2|TRBV5-1
TGCGCCAGCAGCAATTTGGGGACTAGCGGGGGTGCAGGGTCCTACAATGAGCAGTTCTTC
CASSNLGTSGGAGSYNEQFF
>TRBJ1-5|-|TRBD1|TRBV19
TGTGCCAGTAGTAACCCGGGACAGTTGCCCCAGCATTTT
CASSNPGQLPQHF